This T cell receptor beta chain came from a study of control samples from healthy donors and cancer patients. Data came from immunoSEQ multiplex PCR; TCRdb stores just in-frame clones and leaves some out. Of 120,000 to 150,000 clones in the sample, about nine tenths were seen once. Germline loops: CDR1 MNHNS, CDR2 SASEGT. The CDR3 is 14 amino acids. V was shortened by 1 base and J by 4 bases, with 10 bases between the two germline ends. The V gene is TRBV6-1, the J gene TRBJ1-2; no clear D. The sequencing sample was made of blood. This TCR was sampled from a woman in her twenties or thirties in good health. CDR3 sequence: CASSEVLGSYGYTF. The CDR3 DNA is TGTGCCAGCAGTGAAGTCTTAGGGTCCTATGGCTACACCTTC.